Sequencing of this TCR beta chain was carried out in a study of CD8+ T cells in alopecia areata. Findings and limits, study-wide: Alphabeta T cells residing in normal skin are also sequenced in scalp samples. Especially in alopecia totalis/universalis, lesional scalp showed greater clonality than normal scalp did.

Reverse transcribed after extraction, RNA yielded cDNA as the sequencing template. Some clones are missing from TCRdb's copy, which holds only in-frame ones; the method was immunoSEQ multiplex PCR. The data contain around 100,000 clones, 70% to 85% of them singletons. Treatment described: oral pan-JAK inhibitor, 5-10 mg twice daily. Investigators sorted PBMCs to obtain both CD4+ and CD8+ T cells. Trimming left V 6 bases short and J 1 base short, with 9 bases between. Germline assignment: CDR1 MNHNY and CDR2 SVGAGI (reference sequence). The CDR3 has 13 amino acids. With regard to this clone: Its antigen is unidentified.

This chain joins TRBV6-6 and TRBJ1-1; D gene uncertain. The sample was CD8+ T cells sorted from blood, taken at week 44, from a patient treated with tofacitinib. This receptor was identified in a human donor with alopecia areata. The CDR3 sequence: CASSPNRNTEAFF. CDR3 nucleotide sequence: TGTGCCAGCAGCCCGAATCGGAACACTGAAGCTTTCTTT.